These 5 T cell receptor beta chains were all obtained from the same sample, sequenced in a study of blood T cell repertoires in COVID-19. TCRdb keeps only in-frame clones here, not all; method: immunoSEQ multiplex PCR. In the table there are 250,000 to 300,000 clones, about 85% of which are singletons. The sample was peripheral blood. The receptors here all came from a woman in her fifties or sixties who had recovered from COVID-19.

The chain carries TRBV5-5 and TRBJ1-4; 8 bases map to TRBD1. Germline V gene lookup returns CDR1 SGHKS and CDR2 YYEKEE (reference sequence). Germline trimming cut 0 bases from V and 11 bases from J; bases unmatched to any gene: 6. CDR3 size: 14 residues. The CDR3 here is CASSLAAGGLKLFF. For the CDR3, the DNA is TGTGCCAGCAGCTTGGCGGCAGGGGGCTTGAAACTGTTTTTT.

This sequence joins TRBV19 and TRBJ2-3, with 8 bases aligning to TRBD2. V was pared by 5 bases and J by 2 bases, with 12 bases of the junction left unmatched. The CDR3 is 17 amino acids. CDR1 is LNHDA and CDR2 is SQIVND in the germline V gene (reference sequence). This CDR3 is CASSGGLAGGFTDTQYF. CDR3 nucleotides: TGTGCCAGTAGTGGGGGGTTGGCGGGAGGTTTCACAGATACGCAGTATTTT.

The gene calls are TRBV7-2 and TRBJ1-3; D ambiguous. The CDR3 totals 17 residues. Germline V lookup: CDR1 SGHTA, CDR2 FQGNSA. V was pared by 3 bases and J by 2 bases, with 17 bases between. The CDR3: CASSLILGDLPGNTIYF. The CDR3 region has the DNA TGTGCCAGCAGCTTGATTCTCGGGGATCTCCCTGGAAACACCATATATTTT.

This rearrangement joins TRBV7-3 to TRBJ2-2, with 12 bases that match TRBD1. Trimming took 8 bases from V and 1 from J; bases not matched to a gene: 5. The CDR3 contains 16 residues. CDR1 and CDR2 from the germline V gene are SGHTA and FQGTGA. The CDR3 DNA follows: TGTGCCAGCGGGACAGGGGGCCTGATGAACACCGGGGAGCTGTTTTTT. It codes for CASGTGGLMNTGELFF.

V and J are TRBV5-1 and TRBJ2-7; a weak D match, TRBD1 (5 bases). Germline CDR1 reads SGHRS; CDR2 reads YFSETQ. The CDR3 is 15 residues long. V gave up 0 bases and J gave up 3 bases, with 13 bases separating them. The chain's CDR3 is CASSLVVGDNYEQYF. DNA of the CDR3: TGCGCCAGCAGCTTGGTAGTAGGGGATAACTACGAGCAGTACTTC.